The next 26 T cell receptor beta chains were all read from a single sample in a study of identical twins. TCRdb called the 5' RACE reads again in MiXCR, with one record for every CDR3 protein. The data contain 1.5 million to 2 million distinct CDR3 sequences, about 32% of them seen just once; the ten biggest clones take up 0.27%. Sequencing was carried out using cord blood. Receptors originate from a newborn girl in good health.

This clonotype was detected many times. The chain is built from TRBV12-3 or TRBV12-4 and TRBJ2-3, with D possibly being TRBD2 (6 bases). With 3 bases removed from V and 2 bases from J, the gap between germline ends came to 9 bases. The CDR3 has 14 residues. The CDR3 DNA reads TGTGCCAGCAGTTTCGGGACTGACACAGATACGCAGTATTTT. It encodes CASSFGTDTDTQYF.

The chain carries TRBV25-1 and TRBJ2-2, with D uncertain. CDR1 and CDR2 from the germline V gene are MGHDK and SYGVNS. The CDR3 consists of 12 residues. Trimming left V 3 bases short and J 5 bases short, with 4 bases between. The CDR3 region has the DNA TGTGCCAGCAGTGATAGGACCGGGGAGCTGTTTTTT. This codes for CASSDRTGELFF.

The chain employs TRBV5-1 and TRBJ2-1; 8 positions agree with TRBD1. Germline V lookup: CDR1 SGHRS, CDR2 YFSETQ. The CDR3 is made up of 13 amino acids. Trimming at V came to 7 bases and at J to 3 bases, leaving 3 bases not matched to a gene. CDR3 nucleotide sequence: TGCGCCAGCCAGGACAGGGACTACAATGAGCAGTTCTTC. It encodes CASQDRDYNEQFF.

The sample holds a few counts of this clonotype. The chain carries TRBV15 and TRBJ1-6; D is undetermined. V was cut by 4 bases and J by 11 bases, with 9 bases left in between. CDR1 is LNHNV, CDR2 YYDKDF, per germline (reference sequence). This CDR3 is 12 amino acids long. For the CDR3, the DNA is TGTGCCACCAGCATCCACCAGGCACCCCTCCACTTT. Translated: CATSIHQAPLHF.

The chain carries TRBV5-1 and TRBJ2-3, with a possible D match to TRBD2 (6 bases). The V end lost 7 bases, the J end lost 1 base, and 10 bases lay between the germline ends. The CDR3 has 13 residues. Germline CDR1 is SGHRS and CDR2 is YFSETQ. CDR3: CASGRLGTDTQYF. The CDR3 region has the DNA TGCGCCAGCGGGCGACTAGGCACAGATACGCAGTATTTT.

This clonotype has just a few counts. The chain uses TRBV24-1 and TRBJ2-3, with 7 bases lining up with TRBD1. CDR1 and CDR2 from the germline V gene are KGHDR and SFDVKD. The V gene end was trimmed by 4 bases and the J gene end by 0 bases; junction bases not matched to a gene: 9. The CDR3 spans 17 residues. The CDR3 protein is CATSDTPGTVSTDTQYF. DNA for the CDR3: TGTGCCACCAGTGACACCCCCGGGACAGTTAGCACAGATACGCAGTATTTT.

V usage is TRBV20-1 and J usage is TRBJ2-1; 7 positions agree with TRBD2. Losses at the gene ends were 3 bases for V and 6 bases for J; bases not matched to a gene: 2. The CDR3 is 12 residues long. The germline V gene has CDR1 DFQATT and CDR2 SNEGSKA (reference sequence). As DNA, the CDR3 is TGCAGTGCTAGGGGGGGGGTCAATGAGCAGTTCTTC. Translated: CSARGGVNEQFF.

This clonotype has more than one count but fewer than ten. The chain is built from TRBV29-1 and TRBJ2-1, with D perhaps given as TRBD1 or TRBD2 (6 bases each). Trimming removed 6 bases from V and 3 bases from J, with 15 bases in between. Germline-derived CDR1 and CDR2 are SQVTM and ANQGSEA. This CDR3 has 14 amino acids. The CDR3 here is CSVRGEGGYNEQFF. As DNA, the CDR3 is TGCAGCGTCAGGGGAGAGGGGGGCTACAATGAGCAGTTCTTC.

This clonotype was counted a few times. The DNA of the CDR3 is TGTGCCATCAGTGAGGCACAAACCCGGGACTGGAGGGCCCAAAGCTCCTACGAGCAGTACTTC. It codes for CAISEAQTRDWRAQSSYEQYF. The V and J genes are TRBV10-3 and TRBJ2-7, with TRBD2 as a possible D gene (6 bases). The V gene lost 2 bases and the J gene lost 0 bases, with 29 bases spanning the gap. The germline V gene has CDR1 ENHRY and CDR2 SYGVKD. This CDR3 is built from 21 residues.

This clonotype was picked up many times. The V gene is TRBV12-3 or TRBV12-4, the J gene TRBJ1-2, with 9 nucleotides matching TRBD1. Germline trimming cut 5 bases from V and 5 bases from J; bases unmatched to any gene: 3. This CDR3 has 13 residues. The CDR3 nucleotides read TGTGCCAGCAGTCACGGGACAGGGTATGGCTACACCTTC. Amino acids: CASSHGTGYGYTF.

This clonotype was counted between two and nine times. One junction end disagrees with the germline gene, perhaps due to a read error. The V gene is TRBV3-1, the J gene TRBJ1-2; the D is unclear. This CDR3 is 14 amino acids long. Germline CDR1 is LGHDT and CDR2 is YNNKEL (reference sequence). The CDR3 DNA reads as TGTGCCAGCAGCCAAGAGCCGTCGAACTATGGCCACACCTTC. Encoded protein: CASSQEPSNYGHTF.

The CDR3 region has the DNA TGTGCCAGCAGCTCCCTCAGACTCTTGCGCTCCTACAATGAGCAGTTCTTC. This encodes CASSSLRLLRSYNEQFF. This chain links TRBV7-2 with TRBJ2-1; no reliable D call. The germline CDR1 and CDR2 sequences are SGHTA and FQGNSA. The CDR3 sequence is 17 residues long. Trimming removed 4 bases from V and 0 bases from J, with 16 bases in between. The full variable domain, completed using reference TRBV7-2 and TRBJ2-1, is GAGVSQSPSNKVTEKGKDVELRCDPISGHTALYWYRQSLGQGLEFLIYFQGNSAPDKSGLPSDRFSAERTGGSVSTLTIQRTQQEDSAVYLCASSSLRLLRSYNEQFFGPGTRLTVL.

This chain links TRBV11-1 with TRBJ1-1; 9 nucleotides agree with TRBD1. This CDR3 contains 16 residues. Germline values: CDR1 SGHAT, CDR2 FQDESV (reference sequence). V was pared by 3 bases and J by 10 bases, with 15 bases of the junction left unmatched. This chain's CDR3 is CASSFYEGTGNSRAFF. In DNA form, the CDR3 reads TGTGCCAGCAGCTTCTACGAAGGGACAGGGAATTCTAGAGCTTTCTTT.

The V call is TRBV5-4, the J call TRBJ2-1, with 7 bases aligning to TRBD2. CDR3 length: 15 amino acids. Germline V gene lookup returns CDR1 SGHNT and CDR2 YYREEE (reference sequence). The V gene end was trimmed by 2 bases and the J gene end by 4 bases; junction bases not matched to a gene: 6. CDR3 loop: CASSFRLADYNEQFF. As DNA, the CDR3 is TGTGCCAGCAGCTTCCGCCTAGCGGATTACAATGAGCAGTTCTTC.

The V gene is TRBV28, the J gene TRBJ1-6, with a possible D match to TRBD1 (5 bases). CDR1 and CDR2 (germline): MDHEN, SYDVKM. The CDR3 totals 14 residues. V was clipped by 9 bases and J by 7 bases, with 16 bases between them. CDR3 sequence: CASIAGTNNSPLHF. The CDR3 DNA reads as TGTGCCAGTATCGCCGGGACGAACAATTCACCCCTCCACTTT.

CDR3 nucleotide sequence: TGCAGTGCTAGGAGGACAGGGGTCGATGGCTACACCTTC. Encoded protein: CSARRTGVDGYTF. The chain joins TRBV20-1 to TRBJ1-2; 9 bases line up with TRBD1. In germline, CDR1 is DFQATT, CDR2 SNEGSKA (reference sequence). The ends lost 3 bases at V and 6 bases at J; junction bases unmatched: 5. This CDR3 has 13 residues.

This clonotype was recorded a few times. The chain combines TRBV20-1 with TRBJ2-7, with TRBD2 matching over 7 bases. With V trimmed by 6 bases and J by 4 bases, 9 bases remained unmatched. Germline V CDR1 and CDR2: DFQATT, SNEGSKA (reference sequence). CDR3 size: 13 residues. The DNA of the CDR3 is TGCAGTGCCGACCGGGACTATGGGTACGAGCAGTACTTC. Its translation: CSADRDYGYEQYF.

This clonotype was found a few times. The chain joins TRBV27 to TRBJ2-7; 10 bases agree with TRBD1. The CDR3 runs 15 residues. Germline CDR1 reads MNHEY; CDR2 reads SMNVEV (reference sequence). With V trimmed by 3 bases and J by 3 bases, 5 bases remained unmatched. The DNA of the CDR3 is TGTGCCAGCAGTTTCCGCCGGACAGGGGGCTACGAGCAGTACTTC. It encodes CASSFRRTGGYEQYF.

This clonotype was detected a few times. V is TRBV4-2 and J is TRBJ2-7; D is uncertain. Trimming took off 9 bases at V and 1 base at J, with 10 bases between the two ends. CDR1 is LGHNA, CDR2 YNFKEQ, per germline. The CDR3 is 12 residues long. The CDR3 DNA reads TGTGCCAGGCCAGTGGGTTCCTACGAGCAGTACTTC. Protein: CARPVGSYEQYF.

CDR3 residues: CASSQDVESNYGYTF. The CDR3 coding sequence is TGCGCCAGCAGCCAAGATGTAGAATCTAACTATGGCTACACCTTC. This chain joins TRBV4-1 and TRBJ1-2, with D uncertain. The germline V and J ends were trimmed by 0 bases and 0 bases, with 8 bases remaining between them. Germline CDR1 reads MGHRA; CDR2 reads YSYEKL. The CDR3 covers 15 residues.

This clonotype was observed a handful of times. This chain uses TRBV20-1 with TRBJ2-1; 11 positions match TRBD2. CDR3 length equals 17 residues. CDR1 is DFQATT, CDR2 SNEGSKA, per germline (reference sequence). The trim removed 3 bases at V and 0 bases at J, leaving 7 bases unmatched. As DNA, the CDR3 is TGCAGTGCTAGTAACCCTAGCGGGGGGAGCTCCTACAATGAGCAGTTCTTC. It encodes CSASNPSGGSSYNEQFF.

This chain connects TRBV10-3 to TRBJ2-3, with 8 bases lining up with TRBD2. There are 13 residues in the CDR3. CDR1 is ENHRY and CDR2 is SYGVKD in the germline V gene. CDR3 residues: CAAGGIVTDTQYF. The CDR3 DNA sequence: TGTGCGGCGGGGGGTATTGTAACAGATACGCAGTATTTT.

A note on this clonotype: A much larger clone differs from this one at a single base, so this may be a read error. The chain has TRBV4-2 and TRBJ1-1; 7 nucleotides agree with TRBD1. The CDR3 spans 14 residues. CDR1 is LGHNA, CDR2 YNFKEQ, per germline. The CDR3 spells CASSNRGGNAEAFF. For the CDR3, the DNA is TGTGCCAGCAGCAACAGGGGAGGGAACGCTGAAGCTTTCTTT.

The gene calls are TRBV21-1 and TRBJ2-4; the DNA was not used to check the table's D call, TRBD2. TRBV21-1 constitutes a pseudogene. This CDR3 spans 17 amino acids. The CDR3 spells CASSGDPVGEAQTGQYF. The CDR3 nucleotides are TGTGCCAGCAGCGGAGATCCCGTGGGGGAGGCCCAAACTGGGCAGTACTTC.

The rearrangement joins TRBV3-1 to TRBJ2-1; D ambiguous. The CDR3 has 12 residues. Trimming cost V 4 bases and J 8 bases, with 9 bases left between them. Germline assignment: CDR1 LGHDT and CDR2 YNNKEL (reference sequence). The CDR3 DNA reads TGTGCCAGCAGCCCCAGCCTGTATGAGCAGTTCTTC. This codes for CASSPSLYEQFF.

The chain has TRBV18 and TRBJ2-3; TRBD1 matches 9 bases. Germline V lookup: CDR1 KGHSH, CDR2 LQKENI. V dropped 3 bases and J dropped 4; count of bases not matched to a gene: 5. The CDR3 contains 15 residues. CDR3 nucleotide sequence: TGTGCCAGCTCACCCTACAGGGGGCGGTCAGATACGCAGTATTTT. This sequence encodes CASSPYRGRSDTQYF. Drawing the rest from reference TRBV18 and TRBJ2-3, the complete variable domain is NAGVMQNPRHLVRRRGQEARLRCSPMKGHSHVYWYRQLPEEGLKFMVYLQKENIIDESGMPKERFSAEFPKEGPSILRIQQVVRGDSAAYFCASSPYRGRSDTQYFGPGTRLTVL.